The source of this T cell receptor beta chain is a study of T-cell memory formation after mild COVID-19. Study conclusions and caveats: Chiefly within CM and EM were the contracting CD4+ clones; CD8+ ones were within EMRA.

The CDR3 extends over 13 amino acids. Germline assignment: CDR1 GTSNPN and CDR2 SVGIG (reference sequence). Trimming removed 8 bases from V and 2 bases from J; junction bases left unmatched: 2. This clonotype was picked up a small number of times. Its antigen is currently unknown. From the 5' RACE reads, TCRdb called clonotypes with MiXCR, one entry per CDR3 protein. This sample yields 550,000 to 700,000 distinct CDR3 sequences, of which about 20% are seen a single time; more than 10% belongs to the top ten. This TCR came from an adult woman who had mild COVID-19 (a few samples of this study predate the infection). Cell type and time point are not known. Sequencing was carried out using PBMCs or a T cell subset sorted from them (not recorded which). This chain uses TRBV30 with TRBJ2-1, with 11 bases aligning to TRBD2. The CDR3 loop is CALGLAAYNEQFF. The CDR3 nucleotides read TGTGCCCTGGGACTAGCGGCCTACAATGAGCAGTTCTTC.